Presented here are 21 T cell receptor beta chains from one specimen sequenced in a study of monozygotic twins with inflammatory bowel disease. From the 5' RACE reads, TCRdb lists one entry per CDR3 protein and no DNA. The table lists roughly 200,000 distinct CDR3 sequences, with 7.5% to 9.5% in the top ten. Sequencing used blood. These receptors originate from a human donor with ulcerative colitis or Crohn's disease, or a healthy co-twin of an affected twin (not recorded which).

The chain has TRBV5-1 and TRBJ2-2; TCRdb picks TRBD1, but there is no DNA to check that call. The CDR3 length is 13 residues. Germline CDR1 is SGHRS and CDR2 is YFSETQ. The CDR3 region is CASAATGTGELFF.

This chain uses TRBV7-2 with TRBJ2-5; TCRdb lists TRBD1, though no DNA is available to test this call. Germline-derived CDR1 and CDR2 are SGHTA and FQGNSA. The CDR3 is 14 residues long. The CDR3 sequence: CASSLVDSQETQYF.

The chain links TRBV27 to TRBJ1-1. Germline V gene data show CDR1 as MNHEY and CDR2 as SMNVEV (reference sequence). This CDR3 contains 12 residues. The CDR3 sequence is CASSSGRLEAFF.

The chain couples TRBV20-1 to TRBJ2-1; absent DNA, TCRdb's TRBD1 call cannot be checked. The CDR3 is 14 residues long. Germline V CDR1 and CDR2: DFQATT, SNEGSKA (reference sequence). The CDR3 protein is CSAREGASYNEQFF.

The chain has TRBV12-3 or TRBV12-4 and TRBJ1-5. This CDR3 is built from 12 residues. The CDR3 here is CASRPENQPQHF.

The chain combines TRBV5-5 with TRBJ2-1; checking the TCRdb D call of TRBD2 is not possible without DNA. CDR1 is SGHKS, CDR2 YYEKEE, per germline (reference sequence). CDR3 length: 15 residues. CDR3 amino acids: CASSLFSGGFNEQFF.

The rearrangement uses TRBV2 and TRBJ1-1. Germline V gene sequence: CDR1 SNHLY, CDR2 FYNNEI. CDR3 length equals 13 residues. The CDR3 spells CASIGRMNTEAFF.

The rearrangement joins TRBV19 to TRBJ2-4; TCRdb's D call, TRBD1, is unchecked because there is no DNA. The CDR3 covers 13 residues. Germline assignment: CDR1 LNHDA and CDR2 SQIVND (reference sequence). The CDR3 sequence is CASSTRQADIQYF.

J is TRBJ2-7 and V is TRBV27; the D gene TCRdb calls, TRBD2, cannot be checked with no DNA. CDR1 and CDR2 from the germline V gene are MNHEY and SMNVEV (reference sequence). CDR3 length: 14 amino acids. CDR3 in amino acids: CASPELATHYEQYF.

V is TRBV19 and J is TRBJ1-4; without DNA, the TCRdb call of TRBD1 cannot be checked. Germline V gives CDR1 LNHDA, CDR2 SQIVND (reference sequence). The length of the CDR3 is 14 residues. CDR3 amino acids: CASNPDRSNEKLFF.

V and J are TRBV7-9 and TRBJ1-2; no DNA is available, so the TRBD1 call from TCRdb remains unchecked. CDR1 is SEHNR and CDR2 is FQNEAQ in the germline V gene (reference sequence). The CDR3 is 13 amino acids. The CDR3 sequence: CASSLGTETGYTF.

CDR3: CASSPTGIETQYF. The chain uses TRBV6-5 and TRBJ2-5. Germline CDR1 and CDR2: MNHEY and SVGAGI. There are 13 residues in the CDR3.

The chain recombines TRBV12-3 or TRBV12-4 with TRBJ2-1; the D call of TRBD1 rests on TCRdb alone, since no DNA is present to check it. CDR3 length equals 15 residues. The CDR3 spells CASSPGGGNNNEQFF.

This chain uses TRBV7-2 with TRBJ2-3; TCRdb gives TRBD1 as the D gene, but with no DNA this cannot be confirmed. The CDR3 runs 18 residues. Germline lookup yields CDR1 SGHTA and CDR2 FQGNSA. The CDR3 is CASSVRQGPLRSTDTQYF.

V is TRBV5-6 and J is TRBJ1-2; as DNA is missing, the TRBD1 call by TCRdb cannot be tested. The CDR3 loop spans 15 amino acids. Germline CDR1 SGHDT, CDR2 YYEEEE. The CDR3 sequence is CASSRGTTWDYGYTF.

The genes are TRBV7-2 and TRBJ1-2. The CDR3 extends over 15 amino acids. Germline values: CDR1 SGHTA, CDR2 FQGNSA. The CDR3: CASSLDALPNYGYTF.

The chain has TRBV12-3 or TRBV12-4 and TRBJ2-2; lacking DNA, the TRBD2 call made by TCRdb goes unchecked. The CDR3 length is 16 residues. CDR3 in amino acids: CASSYNRGGVTGELFF.

The chain joins TRBV6-1 to TRBJ2-2; TCRdb reports TRBD2, a call that lacks DNA to check it against. Germline V gives CDR1 MNHNS, CDR2 SASEGT. The CDR3 length is 14 residues. The CDR3 sequence: CASRRDYQTGELFF.

The chain carries TRBV14 and TRBJ1-1; TCRdb gives TRBD1 as the D gene, but with no DNA this cannot be confirmed. There are 12 residues in the CDR3. Germline V gives CDR1 SGHDN, CDR2 FVKESK. This CDR3 is CASSQQGFGAFF. Based on the CDR3 plus reference TRBV14 and TRBJ1-1, the full variable domain is EAGVTQFPSHSVIEKGQTVTLRCDPISGHDNLYWYRRVMGKEIKFLLHFVKESKQDESGMPNNRFLAERTGGTYSTLKVQPAELEDSGVYFCASSQQGFGAFFGQGTRLTVV.

The chain is built from TRBV12-3 or TRBV12-4 and TRBJ1-2. This CDR3 spans 13 amino acids. CDR3 protein: CASSLRTNYGYTF.

This chain's CDR3 is CASSLGQGGGEQYF. V gene TRBV12-3 or TRBV12-4 combines with J gene TRBJ2-7; the TRBD2 assignment by TCRdb is unverifiable without DNA. The CDR3 is 14 amino acids.